The clone carrying this T cell receptor beta chain has just a few counts. The ends lost 4 bases at V and 2 bases at J; junction bases unmatched: 12. Looked up from germline, CDR1 is SGHRS and CDR2 is YFSETQ. The CDR3 is made up of 16 amino acids. TCRdb independently ran MiXCR on the 5' RACE reads; one entry per CDR3 protein. This sample carries about 110,000 distinct CDR3 sequences, around 10% of them seen once, and the ten largest clones take about 8.1%. The sample originates from a study of early T cells in non-severe SARS-CoV-2 infection. This receptor was obtained from an adult who was a healthcare worker with PCR-confirmed SARS-CoV-2 infection or an uninfected control (not recorded which). The sequencing sample was made of whole blood. The V call is TRBV5-1, the J call TRBJ2-7; 7 bases line up with TRBD1. In nucleotides, the CDR3 is TGCGCCAGCAGCCGTTCTTTTAGACAGGGAACCTACGAGCAGTACTTC. Its translation is CASSRSFRQGTYEQYF.